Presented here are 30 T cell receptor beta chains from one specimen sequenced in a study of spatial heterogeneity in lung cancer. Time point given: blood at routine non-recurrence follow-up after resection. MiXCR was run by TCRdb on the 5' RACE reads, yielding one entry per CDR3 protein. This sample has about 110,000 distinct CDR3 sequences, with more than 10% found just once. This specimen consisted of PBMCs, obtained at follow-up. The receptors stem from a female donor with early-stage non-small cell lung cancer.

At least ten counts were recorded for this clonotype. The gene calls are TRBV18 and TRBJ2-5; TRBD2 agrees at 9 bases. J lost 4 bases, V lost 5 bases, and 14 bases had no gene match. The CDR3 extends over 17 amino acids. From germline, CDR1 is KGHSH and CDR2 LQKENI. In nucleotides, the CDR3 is TGTGCCAGCTCATCTCTAGCGGGGCCCTCTTCTCTAGAGACCCAGTACTTC. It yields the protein CASSSLAGPSSLETQYF.

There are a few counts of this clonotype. CDR3 coding DNA: TGTGCCAGCAGTTTTCTCGCGGGAAGTGAGCAGTTCTTC. It encodes CASSFLAGSEQFF. V is TRBV27 and J is TRBJ2-1; possibly TRBD2 for D (6 bases). The CDR3 has 13 residues. V gave up 3 bases and J gave up 9 bases, with 12 bases separating them. Looked up from germline, CDR1 is MNHEY and CDR2 is SMNVEV (reference sequence).

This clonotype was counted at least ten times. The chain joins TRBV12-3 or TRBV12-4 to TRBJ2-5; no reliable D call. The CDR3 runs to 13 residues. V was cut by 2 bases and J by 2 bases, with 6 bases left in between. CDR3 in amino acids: CASSLSHQETQYF. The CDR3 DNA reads TGTGCCAGCAGTTTATCTCATCAAGAGACCCAGTACTTC.

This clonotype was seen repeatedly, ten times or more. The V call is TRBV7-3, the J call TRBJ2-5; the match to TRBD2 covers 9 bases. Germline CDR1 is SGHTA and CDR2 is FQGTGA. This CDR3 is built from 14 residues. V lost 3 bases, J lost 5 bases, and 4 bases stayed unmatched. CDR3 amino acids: CASSFSGSRETQYF. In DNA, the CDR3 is TGTGCCAGCAGCTTTAGCGGGAGTAGGGAGACCCAGTACTTC.

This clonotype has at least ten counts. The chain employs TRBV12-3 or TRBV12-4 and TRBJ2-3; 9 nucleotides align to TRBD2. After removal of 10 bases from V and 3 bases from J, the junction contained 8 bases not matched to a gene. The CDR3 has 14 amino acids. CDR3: CATNIAGATDTQYF. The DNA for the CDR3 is TGTGCCACCAACATAGCGGGAGCGACAGATACGCAGTATTTT.

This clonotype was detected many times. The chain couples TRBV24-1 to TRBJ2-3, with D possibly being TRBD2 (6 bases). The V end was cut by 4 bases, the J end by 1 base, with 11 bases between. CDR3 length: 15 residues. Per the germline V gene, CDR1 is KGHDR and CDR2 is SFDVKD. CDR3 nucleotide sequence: TGTGCCACCAGTGACACGCGGGGCGGCACAGATACGCAGTATTTT. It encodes CATSDTRGGTDTQYF.

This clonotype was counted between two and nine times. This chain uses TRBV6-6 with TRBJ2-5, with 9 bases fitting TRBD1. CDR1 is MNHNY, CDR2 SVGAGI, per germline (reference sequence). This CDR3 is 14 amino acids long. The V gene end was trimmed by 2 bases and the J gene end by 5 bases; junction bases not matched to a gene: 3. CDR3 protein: CASSYGDRDETQYF. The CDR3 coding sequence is TGTGCCAGCAGTTACGGGGACAGGGACGAGACCCAGTACTTC.

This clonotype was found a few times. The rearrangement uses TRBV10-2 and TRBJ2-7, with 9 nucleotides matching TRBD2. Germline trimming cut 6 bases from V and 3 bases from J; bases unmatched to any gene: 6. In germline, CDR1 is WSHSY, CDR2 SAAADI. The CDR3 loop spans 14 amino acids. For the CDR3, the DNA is TGCGCCAGCAGCCTCGCGGGAGGGGACTACGAGCAGTACTTC. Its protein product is CASSLAGGDYEQYF.

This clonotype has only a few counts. The CDR3 DNA is TGTGCCACGAAGCGTGGCCTAGCGAGGAATACGCAGTATTTT. Translating gives CATKRGLARNTQYF. This chain joins TRBV7-9 and TRBJ2-3; a possible D gene is TRBD2 (6 bases). The CDR3 sequence is 14 residues long. Germline V gene sequence: CDR1 SEHNR, CDR2 FQNEAQ (reference sequence). Trimming removed 10 bases at V and 7 bases at J, with 21 bases between.

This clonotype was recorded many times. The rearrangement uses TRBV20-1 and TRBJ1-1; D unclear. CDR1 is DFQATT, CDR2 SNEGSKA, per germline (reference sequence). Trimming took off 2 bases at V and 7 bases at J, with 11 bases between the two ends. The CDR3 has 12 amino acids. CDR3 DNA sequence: TGCAGTGCTAGAACGGAGGGTCGTGAAGCTTTCTTT. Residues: CSARTEGREAFF.

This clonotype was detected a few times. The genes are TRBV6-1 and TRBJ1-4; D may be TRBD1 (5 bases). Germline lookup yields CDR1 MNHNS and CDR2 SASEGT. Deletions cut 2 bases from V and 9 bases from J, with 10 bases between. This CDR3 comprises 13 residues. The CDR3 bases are TGTGCCAGCAGTGAACGGGGGGAGAAAAAACTGTTTTTT. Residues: CASSERGEKKLFF.

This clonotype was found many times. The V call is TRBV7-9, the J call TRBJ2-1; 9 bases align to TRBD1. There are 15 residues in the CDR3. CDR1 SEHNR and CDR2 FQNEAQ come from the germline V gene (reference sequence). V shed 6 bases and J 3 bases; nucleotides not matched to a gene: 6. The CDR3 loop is CASSPGTGNYNEQFF. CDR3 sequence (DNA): TGTGCCAGCAGTCCCGGGACAGGGAACTACAATGAGCAGTTCTTC.

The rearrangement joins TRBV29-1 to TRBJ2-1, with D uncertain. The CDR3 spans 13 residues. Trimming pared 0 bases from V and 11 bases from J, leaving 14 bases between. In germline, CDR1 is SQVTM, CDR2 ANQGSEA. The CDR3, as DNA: TGCAGCGTTGAAGATCTAAGAACGGCTCAGCAGTTCTTC. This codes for CSVEDLRTAQQFF.

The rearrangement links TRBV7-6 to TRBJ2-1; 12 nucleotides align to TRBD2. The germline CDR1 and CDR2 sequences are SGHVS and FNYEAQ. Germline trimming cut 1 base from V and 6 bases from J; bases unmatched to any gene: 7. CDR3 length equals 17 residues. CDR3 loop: CASSLVPLAGGFNEQFF. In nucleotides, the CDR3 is TGTGCCAGCAGCTTAGTCCCCCTAGCGGGAGGGTTCAATGAGCAGTTCTTC.

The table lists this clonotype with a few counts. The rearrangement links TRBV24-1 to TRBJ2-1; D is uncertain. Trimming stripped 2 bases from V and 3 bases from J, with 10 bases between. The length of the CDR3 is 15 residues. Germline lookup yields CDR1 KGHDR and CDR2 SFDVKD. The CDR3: CATSDSWAIYNEQFF. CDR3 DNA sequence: TGTGCCACCAGTGATTCATGGGCTATCTACAATGAGCAGTTCTTC.

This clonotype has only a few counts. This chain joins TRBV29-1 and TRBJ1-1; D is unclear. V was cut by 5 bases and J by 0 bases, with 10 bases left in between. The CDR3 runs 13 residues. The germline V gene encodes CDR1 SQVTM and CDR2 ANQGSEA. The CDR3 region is CSVLEGLNTEAFF. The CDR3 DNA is TGCAGCGTTCTGGAAGGGCTGAACACTGAAGCTTTCTTT.

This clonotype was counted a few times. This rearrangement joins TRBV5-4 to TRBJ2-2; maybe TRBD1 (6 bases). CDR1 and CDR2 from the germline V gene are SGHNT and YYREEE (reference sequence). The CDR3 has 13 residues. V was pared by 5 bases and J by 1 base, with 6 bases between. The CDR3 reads CASRQGNTGELFF. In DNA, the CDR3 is TGTGCCAGCAGACAGGGGAACACCGGGGAGCTGTTTTTT.

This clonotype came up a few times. CDR3 protein: CSAYLLDTEAFF. The CDR3 coding sequence is TGCAGTGCTTACCTTTTGGACACTGAAGCTTTCTTT. This chain uses TRBV20-1 with TRBJ1-1; D gene ambiguous. The CDR3 sequence is 12 residues long. Trimming left V 5 bases short and J 3 bases short, with 10 bases between. Germline V gene sequence: CDR1 DFQATT, CDR2 SNEGSKA (reference sequence).

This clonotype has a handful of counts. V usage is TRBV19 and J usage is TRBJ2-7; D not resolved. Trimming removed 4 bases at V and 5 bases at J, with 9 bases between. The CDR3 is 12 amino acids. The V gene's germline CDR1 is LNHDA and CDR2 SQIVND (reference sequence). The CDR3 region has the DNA TGTGCCAGTAGTACTTTATACCACGAGCAGTACTTC. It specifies CASSTLYHEQYF.

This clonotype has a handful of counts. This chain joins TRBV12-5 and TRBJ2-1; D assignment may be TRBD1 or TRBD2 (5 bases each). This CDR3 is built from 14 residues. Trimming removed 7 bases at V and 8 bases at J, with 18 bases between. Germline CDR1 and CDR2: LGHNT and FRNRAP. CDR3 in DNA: TGTGCTAGTGCCCGGGACCTTCTGGGCGATGAGCAGTTCTTC. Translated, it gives CASARDLLGDEQFF.

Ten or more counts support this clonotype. In DNA, the CDR3 is TGTGCCAGCAATCCCGATAAAGGTCAAGATACGCAGTATTTT. It is translated as CASNPDKGQDTQYF. The gene calls are TRBV9 and TRBJ2-3; D gene ambiguous. The CDR3 is 14 residues long. The germline CDR1 and CDR2 sequences are SGDLS and YYNGEE. V lost 6 bases, J lost 5 bases, and 16 bases lay in between.

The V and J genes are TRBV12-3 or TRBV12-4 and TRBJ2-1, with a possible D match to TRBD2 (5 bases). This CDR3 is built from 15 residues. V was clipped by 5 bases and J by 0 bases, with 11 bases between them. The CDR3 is CASSLRGNSYNEQFF. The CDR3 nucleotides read TGTGCCAGCAGTCTCAGAGGGAACTCCTACAATGAGCAGTTCTTC.

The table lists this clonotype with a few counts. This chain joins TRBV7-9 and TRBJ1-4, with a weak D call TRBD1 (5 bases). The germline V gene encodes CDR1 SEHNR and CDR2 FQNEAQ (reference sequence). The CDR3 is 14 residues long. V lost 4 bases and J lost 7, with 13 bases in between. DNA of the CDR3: TGTGCCAGCAGCTCGAGGGGTTTAGGTGAAAAACTGTTTTTT. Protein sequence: CASSSRGLGEKLFF.

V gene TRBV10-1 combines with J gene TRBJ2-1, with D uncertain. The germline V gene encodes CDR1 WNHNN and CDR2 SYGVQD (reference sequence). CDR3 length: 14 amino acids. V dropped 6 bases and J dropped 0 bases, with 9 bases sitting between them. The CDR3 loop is CASRAMSSYNEQFF. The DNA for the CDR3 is TGCGCCAGCAGGGCCATGAGCTCCTACAATGAGCAGTTCTTC.

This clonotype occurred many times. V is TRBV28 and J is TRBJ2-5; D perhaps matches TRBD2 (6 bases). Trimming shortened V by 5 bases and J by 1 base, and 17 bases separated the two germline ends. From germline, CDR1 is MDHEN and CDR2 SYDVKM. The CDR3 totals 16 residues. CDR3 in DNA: TGTGCCAGCAGTACCATTTTCCGGGAGCCCCAAGAGACCCAGTACTTC. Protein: CASSTIFREPQETQYF.

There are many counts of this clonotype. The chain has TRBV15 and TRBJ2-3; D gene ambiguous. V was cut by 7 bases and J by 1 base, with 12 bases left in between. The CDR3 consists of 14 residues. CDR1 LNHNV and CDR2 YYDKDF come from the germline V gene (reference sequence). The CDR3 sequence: CATNPDAGTDTQYF. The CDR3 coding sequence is TGTGCCACCAACCCGGATGCTGGCACAGATACGCAGTATTTT.

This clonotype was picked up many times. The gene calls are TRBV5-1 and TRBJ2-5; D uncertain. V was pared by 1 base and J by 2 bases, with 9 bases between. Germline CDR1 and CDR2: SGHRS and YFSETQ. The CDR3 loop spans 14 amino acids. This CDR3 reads CASSLMTSQETQYF. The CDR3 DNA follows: TGCGCCAGCAGCTTGATGACGTCTCAAGAGACCCAGTACTTC.

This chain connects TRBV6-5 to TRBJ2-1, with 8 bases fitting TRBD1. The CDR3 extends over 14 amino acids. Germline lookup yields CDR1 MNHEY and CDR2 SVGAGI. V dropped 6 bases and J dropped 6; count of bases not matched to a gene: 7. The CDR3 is CASRIDRGSNEQFF. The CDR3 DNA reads TGTGCCAGCAGAATTGACAGGGGCAGCAATGAGCAGTTCTTC.

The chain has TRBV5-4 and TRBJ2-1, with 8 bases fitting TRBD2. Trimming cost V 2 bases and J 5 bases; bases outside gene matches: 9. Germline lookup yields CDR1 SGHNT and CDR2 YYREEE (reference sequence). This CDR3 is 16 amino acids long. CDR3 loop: CASSFGLAGYNNEQFF. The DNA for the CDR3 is TGTGCCAGCAGCTTCGGCCTAGCGGGTTACAACAATGAGCAGTTCTTC.

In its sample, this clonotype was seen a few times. The CDR3 loop is CATSLGLGRGVHEQFF. CDR3 sequence (DNA): TGTGCCACCAGCCTAGGACTAGGGCGGGGTGTACACGAGCAGTTCTTC. The chain has TRBV24-1 and TRBJ2-1; the match to TRBD2 covers 7 bases. This CDR3 region has 16 residues. The trim removed 7 bases at V and 10 bases at J, leaving 18 bases unmatched. CDR1 and CDR2 from the germline V gene are KGHDR and SFDVKD.